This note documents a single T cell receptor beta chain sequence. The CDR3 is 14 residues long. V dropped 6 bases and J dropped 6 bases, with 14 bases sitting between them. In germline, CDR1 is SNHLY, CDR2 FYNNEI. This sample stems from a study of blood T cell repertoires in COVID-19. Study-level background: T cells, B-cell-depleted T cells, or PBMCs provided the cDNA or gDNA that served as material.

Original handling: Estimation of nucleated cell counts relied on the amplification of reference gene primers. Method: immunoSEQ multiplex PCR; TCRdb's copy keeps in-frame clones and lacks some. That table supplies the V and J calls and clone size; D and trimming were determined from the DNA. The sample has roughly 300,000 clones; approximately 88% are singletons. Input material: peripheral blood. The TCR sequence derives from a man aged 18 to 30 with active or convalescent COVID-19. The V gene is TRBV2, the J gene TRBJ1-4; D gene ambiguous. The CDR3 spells CASSAGGSYEKLFF. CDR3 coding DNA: TGTGCCAGCAGCGCCGGAGGTTCATATGAAAAACTGTTTTTT.